Below, one T cell receptor (beta chain) is given with its context. This specimen belongs to a study of blood T cells in healthy people across ages. Combining a sample-barcoded 5' primer with a J-beta primer mix, a second PCR ran for about 7 to 11 cycles. TCRdb re-called the 5' RACE reads with MiXCR, one entry per CDR3 protein. The sample lists approximately 670,000 distinct CDR3 sequences; approximately 40% were seen once. Trimming took off 0 bases at V and 8 bases at J, with 14 bases between the two ends. The CDR3 has 14 residues. In germline, CDR1 is DFQATT, CDR2 SNEGSKA (reference sequence). The sequence derives from an older man in good health. Sequencing was carried out using blood. This chain joins TRBV20-1 and TRBJ2-1, with D uncertain. CDR3 amino acids: CSARDLNTWDEQFF. CDR3 nucleotides: TGCAGTGCTAGAGATCTTAATACGTGGGATGAGCAGTTCTTC.